The TCR beta chain under discussion was sequenced for a study of cytomegalovirus exposure and HLA in healthy donors. Study-wide background: Early on, a data release was issued that held roughly 80 million unique TCRs from HLA-typed donors.

V shed 0 bases, J shed 4 bases, and the junction held 11 bases outside the gene matches. The CDR3 has 17 amino acids. Germline CDR1 reads LNHDA; CDR2 reads SQIVND (reference sequence). Points from the study as a whole: Some segments of the V type, notably TRBV6-2 and TRBV6-3, were excluded as indistinguishable. TCR beta sequences reportedly predicted most subjects' HLA-A and HLA-B alleles accurately. Whilst most TCR sequences proved rare, a subset of public TCRs occurred across many donors.

The PCR had 60 Vbeta and 13 Jbeta primers. Data came from immunoSEQ multiplex PCR; TCRdb stores just in-frame clones and leaves some out. The data hold over 90,000 clones, with around 81% observed a single time. In its sample, this clone was seen a few times. As yet, its antigen is unknown. The sequenced material came from PBMCs. This receptor was identified in a man aged 40-50 years in good health and CMV-seropositive. The V gene is TRBV19, the J gene TRBJ1-2; 7 bases are shared with TRBD1. The CDR3: CASSIDLARGLAYGYTF. In DNA, the CDR3 is TGTGCCAGTAGTATAGATCTCGCGAGGGGGCTGGCCTATGGCTACACCTTC.